The 25 T cell receptor beta chains presented below share a single source sample, sequenced in a study of human T cells and chemical hapten exposure. TCRdb re-called the RACE reads through MiXCR, storing one row per CDR3 protein. The table records under 450,000 distinct CDR3 sequences, 4.8% of them present only once. Time point here: patch test 1, 2 weeks after DPC sensitization. Noted treatment: therapeutic diphenylcyclopropenone sensitization with weekly scalp DPC. The material sequenced was whole blood, taken in connection with sensitization to the hapten diphenylcyclopropenone (DPC). Every receptor here comes from a woman in her fifties or sixties with alopecia areata. Some clones in this sample may be carry-over from other donors' samples.

This clonotype has a count of ten or more. V and J are TRBV6-1 and TRBJ2-7; the D is unclear. The V gene lost 2 bases and the J gene lost 7 bases, with 12 bases spanning the gap. CDR1 MNHNS and CDR2 SASEGT come from the germline V gene. The CDR3 is 13 residues long. The CDR3 is CASSELRGIEQYF. Here the CDR3 DNA reads TGTGCCAGCAGTGAACTACGTGGGATAGAGCAGTACTTC.

V usage is TRBV12-3 or TRBV12-4 and J usage is TRBJ1-1; D call uncertain. V lost 6 bases and J lost 1, with 9 bases in between. CDR3 length: 13 amino acids. CDR3 in amino acids: CASRLTENTEAFF. The CDR3 DNA sequence: TGTGCCAGCAGGCTAACAGAGAACACTGAAGCTTTCTTT.

The rearrangement joins TRBV30 to TRBJ1-6; perhaps TRBD1 as D (5 bases). Between the trimmed V and J ends, which lost 8 bases and 5 bases, there was a span of 19 bases. The CDR3 covers 15 residues. Per the germline V gene, CDR1 is GTSNPN and CDR2 is SVGIG (reference sequence). DNA for the CDR3: TGTGCCCGAGGGGTAGCGGACGGACATAATTCACCCCTCCACTTT. It is translated as CARGVADGHNSPLHF.

This clonotype was counted at least ten times. The V and J genes are TRBV11-1 and TRBJ2-7; 8 bases are shared with TRBD2. Germline CDR1 is SGHAT and CDR2 is FQDESV (reference sequence). CDR3 length: 17 amino acids. Germline trimming cut 4 bases from V and 2 bases from J; bases unmatched to any gene: 13. The CDR3 protein is CASSSLYDRRGAYEQYF. The DNA of the CDR3 is TGTGCCAGCAGCTCACTATACGACCGGCGGGGGGCCTACGAGCAGTACTTC.

This chain connects TRBV9 to TRBJ2-1; 12 bases align to TRBD2. CDR3 size: 17 residues. J was trimmed by 8 bases and V by 3 bases; bases with no gene match: 12. The V gene's germline CDR1 is SGDLS and CDR2 YYNGEE. The CDR3 region is CASSAPLAGGRGDEQFF. CDR3 bases: TGTGCCAGCAGCGCGCCCCTAGCGGGGGGGCGGGGGGATGAGCAGTTCTTC.

In its sample, this clonotype was seen once. This rearrangement joins TRBV6-2 or TRBV6-3 to TRBJ1-2, with no clear D. This CDR3 region has 11 residues. The germline V gene has CDR1 MNHEY and CDR2 SVGEGT. Trimming pared 10 bases from V and 4 bases from J, leaving 10 bases between. The CDR3 spells CATVYSYGYTF. CDR3 DNA sequence: TGTGCCACCGTGTACAGCTATGGCTACACCTTC.

This clonotype was picked up a small number of times. The chain couples TRBV6-5 to TRBJ2-1, with TRBD2 matching 8 bases. Trimming at V came to 2 bases and at J to 7 bases, leaving 7 bases not matched to a gene. The CDR3 has 15 residues. CDR1 is MNHEY and CDR2 is SVGAGI in the germline V gene. The CDR3 sequence is CASSYGSGGGNEQFF. CDR3 DNA sequence: TGTGCCAGCAGTTACGGATCGGGAGGGGGGAATGAGCAGTTCTTC.

This clonotype was counted ten times or more. V is TRBV20-1 and J is TRBJ2-7; 13 nucleotides agree with TRBD2. CDR1 is DFQATT, CDR2 SNEGSKA, per germline (reference sequence). Trimming took 3 bases from V and 4 from J; bases not matched to a gene: 3. The CDR3 length is 14 residues. The CDR3 coding sequence is TGCAGTGCTAGTCGGACTAGCGGGAGTTACGAGCAGTACTTC. It is translated as CSASRTSGSYEQYF.

V gene TRBV7-2 combines with J gene TRBJ2-3, with D possibly matching TRBD1 (6 bases). The germline CDR1 and CDR2 sequences are SGHTA and FQGNSA. There are 15 residues in the CDR3. With 11 bases removed from V and 0 bases from J, the gap between germline ends came to 18 bases. The chain's CDR3 is CAGTPSRGSTDTQYF. As DNA, the CDR3 is TGTGCCGGGACCCCTAGCAGGGGCAGCACAGATACGCAGTATTTT.

The genes are TRBV20-1 and TRBJ2-7; the D gene could be TRBD1 or TRBD2 (6 bases each). Germline CDR1 DFQATT, CDR2 SNEGSKA (reference sequence). The V and J ends lost 7 bases and 0 bases respectively, with 19 bases between them. The CDR3 runs 15 residues. The CDR3 nucleotides read TGCAGTGGTTTTGGAAGGGGGACTGACTCCTACGAGCAGTACTTC. Amino acid sequence: CSGFGRGTDSYEQYF.

The J gene is TRBJ1-6, the V gene TRBV27; D may be TRBD1 (6 bases). The germline V gene has CDR1 MNHEY and CDR2 SMNVEV (reference sequence). This CDR3 region has 18 residues. Trimming shortened V by 6 bases and J by 0 bases, and 18 bases separated the two germline ends. The CDR3 reads CASRLYLDSSSYNSPLHF. The CDR3 DNA sequence: TGTGCCAGCAGACTCTACCTGGACAGCAGCTCCTATAATTCACCCCTCCACTTT.

The genes are TRBV2 and TRBJ2-1; 10 positions match TRBD1. The length of the CDR3 is 14 residues. Germline CDR1 SNHLY, CDR2 FYNNEI. After removal of 7 bases from V and 7 bases from J, the junction contained 7 bases not matched to a gene. The DNA of the CDR3 is TGTGCCAGCACTACCGGGACAGGGGATAATGAGCAGTTCTTC. This translates into CASTTGTGDNEQFF.

As regards this clonotype: Since a much larger clone is just one base distant, this may be a read error. The J gene is TRBJ2-5, the V gene TRBV21-1; the D segment call TRBD1 is taken from the table without a DNA check. TRBV21-1 is flagged as a pseudogene. The CDR3 runs to 12 residues. The CDR3 loop reads CASRGGGENQYF. CDR3 coding DNA: TGTGCCAGCAGGGGCGGAGGAGAGAACCAGTACTTC.

The chain joins TRBV29-1 to TRBJ2-2; D unresolved. Germline V gives CDR1 SQVTM, CDR2 ANQGSEA. This CDR3 has 12 residues. The CDR3 spells CSCFSGTGELFF. CDR3 in DNA: TGCAGTTGCTTCTCGGGCACCGGGGAGCTGTTTTTT.

This clonotype was detected many times. V usage is TRBV9 and J usage is TRBJ2-2, with D tentatively TRBD1 (5 bases). Germline V gene sequence: CDR1 SGDLS, CDR2 YYNGEE. V lost 0 bases and J lost 7, with 16 bases in between. The CDR3 runs to 16 residues. DNA of the CDR3: TGTGCCAGCAGCGTAGGAATTTCTAGGGGCGGCGGGGAGCTGTTTTTT. It translates to CASSVGISRGGGELFF.

This clonotype was found many times. The rearrangement joins TRBV6-4 to TRBJ2-3; perhaps TRBD2 as D (5 bases). From germline, CDR1 is MRHNA and CDR2 SNTAGT. V was trimmed by 2 bases and J by 6 bases, leaving 12 bases between them. The CDR3 spans 14 residues. CDR3 coding DNA: TGTGCCAGCAGTGACAGCGGCTCTCTGGATACGCAGTATTTT. This gives the protein CASSDSGSLDTQYF.

A remark on this clonotype: A clone one base away is much larger, so this may be a read error. V usage is TRBV20-1 and J usage is TRBJ2-1, with D maybe TRBD2 (5 bases). The germline V gene encodes CDR1 DFQATT and CDR2 SNEGSKA (reference sequence). V was shortened by 5 bases and J by 9 bases, with 23 bases between the two germline ends. CDR3 length equals 15 residues. CDR3 sequence reads: CSAPLARGILGEQFF. DNA of the CDR3: TGCAGTGCTCCATTAGCGAGAGGCATACTTGGTGAGCAGTTCTTC.

J is TRBJ2-7 and V is TRBV5-6, with TRBD1 as a possible D gene (5 bases). CDR1 is SGHDT and CDR2 is YYEEEE in the germline V gene. The CDR3 is 14 amino acids. V was trimmed by 1 base and J by 1 base, leaving 9 bases between them. DNA for the CDR3: TGTGCCAGCAGCTTGAAGGGGCCTTCCTACGAGCAGTACTTC. This translates into CASSLKGPSYEQYF.

This clonotype was seen repeatedly, ten times or more. This chain joins TRBV6-1 and TRBJ2-7; D uncertain. With 4 bases removed from V and 1 base from J, the gap between germline ends came to 11 bases. The CDR3 is 14 amino acids. Looked up from germline, CDR1 is MNHNS and CDR2 is SASEGT. The CDR3, as DNA: TGTGCCAGCAGTGCCCGGGCCGAATCCTACGAGCAGTACTTC. It codes for CASSARAESYEQYF.

This clonotype was found many times. The chain has TRBV7-9 and TRBJ1-4; no clear D. V dropped 5 bases and J dropped 4 bases, with 11 bases sitting between them. CDR3 size: 14 residues. Per the germline V gene, CDR1 is SEHNR and CDR2 is FQNEAQ (reference sequence). CDR3 amino acids: CASSTRLNNEKLFF. The CDR3 nucleotides are TGTGCCAGCAGCACCCGACTAAATAATGAAAAACTGTTTTTT.

V is TRBV12-3 or TRBV12-4 and J is TRBJ2-2; 8 bases match TRBD2. With V trimmed by 3 bases and J by 0 bases, 3 bases remained unmatched. The CDR3 is 16 residues long. The CDR3 sequence is CASSFLSGANTGELFF. The CDR3 DNA follows: TGTGCCAGCAGTTTCCTTAGCGGGGCGAACACCGGGGAGCTGTTTTTT.

This clonotype was counted only a few times. The rearrangement links TRBV7-6 to TRBJ2-3; perhaps TRBD2 as D (6 bases). CDR3 length equals 14 residues. V dropped 0 bases and J dropped 6 bases, with 10 bases sitting between them. Germline assignment: CDR1 SGHVS and CDR2 FNYEAQ. This CDR3 is CASSLAGGRDTQYF. The CDR3 coding sequence is TGTGCCAGCAGCTTAGCGGGAGGTAGGGATACGCAGTATTTT.

The chain uses TRBV6-1 and TRBJ2-3; D not certain. The CDR3 sequence is 13 residues long. The V end lost 2 bases, the J end lost 6 bases, and 9 bases lay between the germline ends. CDR1 is MNHNS, CDR2 SASEGT, per germline. CDR3 in amino acids: CASSESFGDTQYF. The CDR3 region has the DNA TGTGCCAGCAGTGAATCGTTTGGCGATACGCAGTATTTT.

The rearrangement links TRBV3-1 to TRBJ2-7; 7 nucleotides align to TRBD2. Germline V gene lookup returns CDR1 LGHDT and CDR2 YNNKEL (reference sequence). The CDR3 has 14 amino acids. The junction had 11 bases not matched to a gene; V was cut back by 6 bases and J by 6 bases. CDR3 DNA sequence: TGTGCCAGCAGACGGGATAGCGGGTCTTCCGAGCAGTACTTC. The encoded protein is CASRRDSGSSEQYF.

V and J are TRBV11-3 and TRBJ2-1; 8 positions agree with TRBD2. The germline V gene encodes CDR1 SGHNT and CDR2 YENEEA. The length of the CDR3 is 13 residues. The ends lost 3 bases at V and 9 bases at J; junction bases unmatched: 4. CDR3 DNA: TGTGCCAGCAGCTTTACTAGCGGCAGTGAGCAGTTCTTC. Translated: CASSFTSGSEQFF. Full variable domain (rest looked up from reference TRBV11-3 and TRBJ2-1): EAGVVQSPRYKIIEKKQPVAFWCNPISGHNTLYWYLQNLGQGPELLIRYENEEAVDDSQLPKDRFSAERLKGVDSTLKIQPAELGDSAVYLCASSFTSGSEQFFGPGTRLTVL.